These T cell receptor beta chains were read from a single sample in a study of blood T cell repertoires in COVID-19. Measured with immunoSEQ multiplex PCR; TCRdb has only the in-frame clones, and not every one. The sample includes 95,000 to 110,000 clones, approximately 88% of them seen just once. Sequencing used peripheral blood. The receptors stem from a man aged 50 to 60 with active or convalescent COVID-19. The CDR3 runs from the conserved cysteine through the conserved F or W. The D gene is left open where the match is weak. Rows give clone size only sometimes, using once, few, many, or a class for an expanded clone.

cdr3_nt cdr3_aa j_call v_call d_call clone_size
TGTGCCAGTAGTATTACACGTCTCAATGAGCAGTTCTTC CASSITRLNEQFF TRBJ2-1 TRBV19 - -
TGTGCCAGCAGCTTGTGGGGGGAGAAGTTACGGGGCCAGTACTTC CASSLWGEKLRGQYF TRBJ2-4 TRBV13 - -
TGTGCCAGCAGTTTATCGGGGGGAGTAAGCACCTACAATGAGCAGTTCTTC CASSLSGGVSTYNEQFF TRBJ2-1 TRBV27 - -
TGTGCCAGTAGTCTAGGGACAGAGATTCGACAGCCCCAGCATTTT CASSLGTEIRQPQHF TRBJ1-5 TRBV19 TRBD1 -
TGTGCCAGCAGCTTAAACGCACTAGTGCCGAGCTCTGGAAACACCATATATTTT CASSLNALVPSSGNTIYF TRBJ1-3 TRBV11-2 - -
TGTGCCAGCAGTCACAGGGGGGAACGCGACGAGCAGTACTTC CASSHRGERDEQYF TRBJ2-7 TRBV27 TRBD1 -
TGTGCCAGCAGCAGAGGACAGTTTCGGGAGCTGTTTTTT CASSRGQFRELFF TRBJ2-2 TRBV7-9 - -
TGCGCCAGCAGCCAAGATGGGACAGCCTTCACTGAGCAGTTCTTC CASSQDGTAFTEQFF TRBJ2-1 TRBV4-3 TRBD1 -
TGTGCTAGCAGCTTAGGTCGGGGACAGCCTTCTTTCTTT CASSLGRGQPSFF TRBJ1-1 TRBV7-7 TRBD1 few
TGTGCCAGCTCCCCAGCGTCTGGGGCCAACGTCCTGACTTTC CASSPASGANVLTF TRBJ2-6 TRBV18 - -
TGCGCCAGCAGCCAAAGGACAGGCTACGAGCAGTACTTC CASSQRTGYEQYF TRBJ2-7 TRBV4-1 TRBD1 -
TGTGCCAGCACCCCGGGCGGGGGGATCTATGGCTACACCTTC CASTPGGGIYGYTF TRBJ1-2 TRBV7-2 - -
TGTGCCAGTAGTAAGGGGGACAGGGGAATCCTAAATGAGCAGTTCTTC CASSKGDRGILNEQFF TRBJ2-1 TRBV19 TRBD1 -
TGTGCCAGCAGCCTCGGGGGGGGCGCCCCGGGAGGCTACACCTTC CASSLGGGAPGGYTF TRBJ1-2 TRBV14 - -
TGTGCCATCAGATCGAGCAGGGATACCGGGGAGCTGTTTTTT CAIRSSRDTGELFF TRBJ2-2 TRBV10-3 - few
TGCAGTACAAAAACGGGGTACGAGCAGTACTTC CSTKTGYEQYF TRBJ2-7 TRBV20-1 - -
TGCGCCAGCAGCTCGGACATAACTAATGAAAAACTGTTTTTT CASSSDITNEKLFF TRBJ1-4 TRBV5-1 - few
TGTGCCTGGAGTGGGGCAGGAGGTCAGCCCCAGCATTTT CAWSGAGGQPQHF TRBJ1-5 TRBV30 - -
TGTGCCAGCAGTTTCATGGCAGGGGCCCCCCTCTATGGCTACACCTTC CASSFMAGAPLYGYTF TRBJ1-2 TRBV28 - -
TGTGCCAGCAGCGTACGGACAGGCACAGATACGCAGTATTTT CASSVRTGTDTQYF TRBJ2-3 TRBV6-5 - -
TGCAGCGTCAGACAGGGGGGAGAGACCCAGTACTTC CSVRQGGETQYF TRBJ2-5 TRBV29-1 TRBD1 -
TGTGCCAGTAGTATGACAGGGGAGAACTACGAGCAGTACTTC CASSMTGENYEQYF TRBJ2-7 TRBV19 TRBD1 -
TGTGCCAGCAGCTTGCTGACAGGGGGCGCCACTAATGAAAAACTGTTTTTT CASSLLTGGATNEKLFF TRBJ1-4 TRBV7-9 TRBD1 few
TGTGCCATCAGTGCGGGACAGGGTAATCAGCCCCAGCATTTT CAISAGQGNQPQHF TRBJ1-5 TRBV10-3 TRBD1 few
TGCGCCAGCAGCTTGCTAGCGGGAGGCGGGGAGCTGTTTTTT CASSLLAGGGELFF TRBJ2-2 TRBV5-1 TRBD2 -
TGTGCTAGTGGCCCCGGGACTAGCGGGTTCACAGATACGCAGTATTTT CASGPGTSGFTDTQYF TRBJ2-3 TRBV12-5 TRBD2 -
TGTGCCAGCAGCCTCGACAGGGTGGAGACCCAGTACTTC CASSLDRVETQYF TRBJ2-5 TRBV5-6 TRBD1 -
TGTGCCAGCTCCGTACCGGGACTTGCCTACGAGCAGTACTTC CASSVPGLAYEQYF TRBJ2-7 TRBV18 - -
TGCGCCAGCAGCCAGGTTCAAGATACAAGAGAGACCCAGTACTTC CASSQVQDTRETQYF TRBJ2-5 TRBV4-1 - -
TGTGCCAGCAGCTTACCCGGCTACGAGCAGTACTTC CASSLPGYEQYF TRBJ2-7 TRBV7-2 - -
TGTGCCAGCAGCCAAGAGAGCGGGAGGGCTCGTGCGCAGTACTTC CASSQESGRARAQYF TRBJ2-7 TRBV3-1/TRBV3-2 TRBD2 -
TGTGCCAGCAGCCAAGACTACAGGGGGCAAGAGACCCAGTACTTC CASSQDYRGQETQYF TRBJ2-5 TRBV3-1/TRBV3-2 TRBD1 -
TGTGCCAGCAGCAAAGACAGGGGATCCTCCTACGAGCAGTACTTC CASSKDRGSSYEQYF TRBJ2-7 TRBV21-1 - -
TGTGCCAGCAGCCTAGACAGGGGGCTCCTTAATTCACCCCTCCACTTT CASSLDRGLLNSPLHF TRBJ1-6 TRBV5-6 TRBD1 -
TGCAGCGTTACCGGGACTATGACTTACGAGCAGTACTTC CSVTGTMTYEQYF TRBJ2-7 TRBV29-1 TRBD2 once
TGTGCCACCAGTGATACTGGGACAGGGCCCTACGAGCAGTACTTC CATSDTGTGPYEQYF TRBJ2-7 TRBV24-1 TRBD1 -
TGTGCCAGCAGCGCCGGGACACCCTACGAGCAGTACTTC CASSAGTPYEQYF TRBJ2-7 TRBV5-8 - -
TGTGCCACCAGTGGTCCCAGACCCGGGACTAGCGGGGACGAGCAGTACTTC CATSGPRPGTSGDEQYF TRBJ2-7 TRBV24-1 TRBD2 -
TGCGCCAGCAGCCAAGATTTCGCGGGAGGGCCCACGGCCGGGGAGCTGTTTTTT CASSQDFAGGPTAGELFF TRBJ2-2 TRBV4-3 TRBD2 -
TGTGCCAGCAGCCAAGTGGCCGAGAGCCTCAGCGGGGCCTACAATGAGCAGTTCTTC CASSQVAESLSGAYNEQFF TRBJ2-1 TRBV4-2 TRBD2 -
TGTGCCAGCAGTTTACTCCAGGGGGCTGCCTACAATGAGCAGTTCTTC CASSLLQGAAYNEQFF TRBJ2-1 TRBV28 TRBD1 -
TGTGCCAGCAGCTTTATCGGAACTAGGAGACAGGGCGGCACCGGGGAGCTGTTTTTT CASSFIGTRRQGGTGELFF TRBJ2-2 TRBV7-8 TRBD1 -